This T cell receptor beta chain was found in a study of cytomegalovirus exposure and HLA in healthy donors. Regarding this clone: Its antigen is still unknown.

The CDR3 totals 16 residues. Per the germline V gene, CDR1 is LGHNA and CDR2 is YNFKEQ. The V gene end was trimmed by 0 bases and the J gene end by 4 bases; junction bases not matched to a gene: 4. PCR was performed using 60 Vbeta and 13 Jbeta primers. Some clones are missing from TCRdb's copy, which holds only in-frame ones; the method was immunoSEQ multiplex PCR. The sample holds 150,000 to 200,000 clones, more than 75% seen once. Whole-study findings and limits: There were reportedly fewer N-insertions in an Asian-associated ancestry cluster than the approximately 670-donor mean, in a later analysis. Other equally common chains were less clonally expanded than HLA-associated TCR beta chains, a later analysis showed.

V and J are TRBV4-2 and TRBJ2-3, with TRBD2 matching over 10 bases. The TCR comes from a man between 18 and 35 years old in good health and CMV-seropositive. The source material was PBMCs. The CDR3 spells CASSQDQAGGPDTQYF. CDR3 nucleotide sequence: TGTGCCAGCAGCCAAGATCAAGCGGGGGGGCCAGATACGCAGTATTTT.